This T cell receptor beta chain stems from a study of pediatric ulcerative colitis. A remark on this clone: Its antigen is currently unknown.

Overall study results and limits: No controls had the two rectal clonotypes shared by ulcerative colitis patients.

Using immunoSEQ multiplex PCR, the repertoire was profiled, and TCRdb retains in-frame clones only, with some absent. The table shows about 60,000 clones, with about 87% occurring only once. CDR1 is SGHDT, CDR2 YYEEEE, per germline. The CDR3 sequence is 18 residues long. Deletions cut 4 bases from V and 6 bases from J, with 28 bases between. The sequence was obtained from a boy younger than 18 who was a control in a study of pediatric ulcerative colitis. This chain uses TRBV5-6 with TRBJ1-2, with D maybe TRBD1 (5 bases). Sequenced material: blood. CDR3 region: CASSALLGASLGFNGYTF. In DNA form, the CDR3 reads TGTGCCAGCAGCGCCCTGCTAGGGGCCTCATTAGGGTTTAATGGCTACACCTTC.